This T cell receptor (beta chain) came from a study of cytomegalovirus exposure and HLA in healthy donors. Details on this clone: Its antigen is still unknown.

Germline V gives CDR1 SNHLY, CDR2 FYNNEI. Trimming removed 6 bases from V and 0 bases from J, with 12 bases in between. The CDR3 has 15 residues. The donors were members of the validation cohort comprising about 130 subjects, separate from the approximately 670-subject first cohort. The study's findings and limits: It was reportedly the case that the classifier diagnosed cytomegalovirus status with high specificity and sensitivity. According to a later analysis, TCR clusters from the first cohort tended to co-occur in the 110 or so validation repertoires. The study recorded 150 to 200 TCR beta chains that were cytomegalovirus-associated.

The repertoire was sequenced with immunoSEQ multiplex PCR; TCRdb's copy has only in-frame clones and lacks some. Among 55,000 to 75,000 clones listed, 94% were seen once. V gene TRBV2 combines with J gene TRBJ1-5; no clear D gene. Sequencing was carried out using PBMCs. The clonotype comes from a young man in good health and CMV-seropositive. The CDR3 region has the DNA TGTGCCAGCAGCCTTTCTACCCTTAGCAATCAGCCCCAGCATTTT. Encoded protein: CASSLSTLSNQPQHF.